The present T cell receptor beta chain was sequenced within a study of cytomegalovirus exposure and HLA in healthy donors. 13 Jbeta primers and 60 Vbeta primers were used for the PCR. Produced via immunoSEQ multiplex PCR; TCRdb's table is partial and in-frame only. The sample yields about 150,000 clones, around 82% seen once. Trimming removed 5 bases from V and 5 bases from J, with 12 bases in between. This CDR3 is 12 amino acids long. Germline CDR1 is GTSNPN and CDR2 is SVGIG (reference sequence). The chain joins TRBV30 to TRBJ1-1; D is unclear. Sequenced sample: PBMCs. The sequence came from a woman in her forties in good health and CMV-seropositive. CDR3 protein: CAWVYGGTEAFF. CDR3 nucleotide sequence: TGTGCCTGGGTGTATGGAGGGACTGAAGCTTTCTTT.